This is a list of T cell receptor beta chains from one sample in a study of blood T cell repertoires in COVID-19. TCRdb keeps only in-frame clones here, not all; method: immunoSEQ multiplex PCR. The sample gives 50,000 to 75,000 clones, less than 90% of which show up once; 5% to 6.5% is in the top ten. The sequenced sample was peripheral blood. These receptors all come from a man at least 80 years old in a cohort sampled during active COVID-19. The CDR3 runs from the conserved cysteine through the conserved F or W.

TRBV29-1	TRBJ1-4	CSVRTGTGSEKLFF
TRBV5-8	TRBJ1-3	CASSLNQGPGNTIYF
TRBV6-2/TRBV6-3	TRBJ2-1	CASSYSLAGAYNEQFF
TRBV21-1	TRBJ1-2	CASSKVRTGGAYGYTF
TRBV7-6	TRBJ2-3	CASSQSTDTQYF
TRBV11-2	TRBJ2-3	CASSLDLSTDTQYF
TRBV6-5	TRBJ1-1	CASRTSPDSEAFF
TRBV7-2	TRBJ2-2	CASSFGTGDTGELFF
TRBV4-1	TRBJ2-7	CASSHPGQYYEQYF
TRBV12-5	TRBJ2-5	CASGPQGKETQYF
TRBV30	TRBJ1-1	CAWSVTLNTEAFF
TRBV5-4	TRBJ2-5	CASRRDREQETQYF
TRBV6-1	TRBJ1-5	CASSERGQGGKGNQPQHF
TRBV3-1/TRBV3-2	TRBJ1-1	CASSHEWTGGTEAFF
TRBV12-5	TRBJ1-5	CASGLVSGLQPQHF
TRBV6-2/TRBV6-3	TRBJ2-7	CASSYGRGYEQYF
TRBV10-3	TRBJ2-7	CAITDRVSSYEQYF
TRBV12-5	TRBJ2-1	CASGVETAGFF
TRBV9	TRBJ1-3	CASSAELRLPSGNTIYF
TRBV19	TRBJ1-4	CASRARDRPYEKLFF
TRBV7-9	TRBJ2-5	CASSLGGLAGARGEETQYF
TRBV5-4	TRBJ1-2	CASSLAGGDGYTF
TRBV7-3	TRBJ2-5	CASSLGGSETQYF
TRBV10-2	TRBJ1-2	CASSESRGYGYTF
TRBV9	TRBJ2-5	CASSVGANQETQYF
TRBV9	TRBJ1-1	CASSVGGVNTEAFF
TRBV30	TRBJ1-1	CAWSVMSGVYTEAFF
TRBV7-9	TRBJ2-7	CASSLASAGQGYEQYF
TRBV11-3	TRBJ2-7	CASSRGPNEQYF
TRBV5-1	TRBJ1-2	CASSPDPGRRASNYGYTF
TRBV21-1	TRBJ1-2	CASSKGPRGGDYGYTF
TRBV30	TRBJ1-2	CACETGNYGYTF
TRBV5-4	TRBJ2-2	CASRRREEGDTGELFF
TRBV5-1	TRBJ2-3	CASSDDKTSDADTQYF
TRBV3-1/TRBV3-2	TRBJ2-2	CASSSRATLNTGELFF
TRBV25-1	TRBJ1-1	CASGDRMNTEAFF
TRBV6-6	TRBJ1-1	CASSNRGTEAFF
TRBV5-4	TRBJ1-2	CASSLEDRVWGYTF
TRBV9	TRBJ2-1	CASSVGTSGRLEQFF
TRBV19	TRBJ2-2	CASSNSGSYTGELFF
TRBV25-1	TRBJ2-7	CASSLAGTGAYEQYF